A selection of T cell receptor beta chains follows, all from one sample in a study of blood T cell repertoires in COVID-19. The protocol was immunoSEQ multiplex PCR, while the TCRdb copy is restricted to in-frame clones and leaves out a portion. In the table there are some 170,000 clones, around 85% of which are singletons. The sequenced sample consisted of peripheral blood. Receptor source: a woman aged 60-70 years with acute or convalescent COVID-19. CDR3s include the opening cysteine and the closing phenylalanine or tryptophan. The order of the fields is clone size, D gene, J gene, V gene, CDR3 DNA, CDR3 protein. The D gene is left open where the match is weak. The size field is filled for only some rows; it gives once, few, many or a size class.

size: -
D: TRBD1
J: TRBJ1-5
V: TRBV5-1
DNA: TGCGCCAGCAGCTTGTCCGGGACAGGGGATCAGCCCCAGCATTTT
CDR3: CASSLSGTGDQPQHF

size: -
D: TRBD1
J: TRBJ1-6
V: TRBV11-3
DNA: TGTGCCAGCAGCTTAGGGGGACAGATTAATTCACCCCTCCACTTT
CDR3: CASSLGGQINSPLHF

size: -
D: TRBD2
J: TRBJ2-5
V: TRBV11-2
DNA: TGTGCCAGCAGCTTAGCGGGAGGGTCTCTTGAGACCCAGTACTTC
CDR3: CASSLAGGSLETQYF

size: -
D: TRBD2
J: TRBJ2-7
V: TRBV9
DNA: TGTGCCAGCAGCGTAGGGCTAGCGGGAGTTCTTTACGAGCAGTACTTC
CDR3: CASSVGLAGVLYEQYF

size: -
D: -
J: TRBJ2-4
V: TRBV21-1
DNA: TGTGCCAGCAGCAATTGTCCAGGGATCCTAGGCAAAAACATTCAGTACTTC
CDR3: CASSNCPGILGKNIQYF

size: few
D: -
J: TRBJ1-3
V: TRBV6-1
DNA: TGTGCCAGCAGTGAATTTGGGGCGCGGAACACCATATATTTT
CDR3: CASSEFGARNTIYF

size: once
D: TRBD2
J: TRBJ2-1
V: TRBV30
DNA: TGTGCCTGGAGTGGGAGCCTGGGACTAGCGGGAGGGCAGTACAATGAGCAGTTCTTC
CDR3: CAWSGSLGLAGGQYNEQFF

size: once
D: TRBD1
J: TRBJ2-5
V: TRBV6-2/TRBV6-3
DNA: TGTGCCAGCAGTTACGGTTCAGGGGGCGGTCAAGAGACCCAGTACTTC
CDR3: CASSYGSGGGQETQYF

size: -
D: -
J: TRBJ2-1
V: TRBV21-1
DNA: TGTGCCAGCCACATTGTCGGGGCCCTCCGAGGGAGCGGGGCTTACAATGAGCAGTTCTTC
CDR3: CASHIVGALRGSGAYNEQFF

size: -
D: TRBD2
J: TRBJ2-1
V: TRBV27
DNA: TGTGCCAGCAGTTCGCATCGGACTAGCGGGATGTTGGATGAGCAGTTCTTC
CDR3: CASSSHRTSGMLDEQFF

size: -
D: -
J: TRBJ1-2
V: TRBV14
DNA: TGTGCCAGCAGCCGCGTCGGACAGATGTACTATGGCTACACCTTC
CDR3: CASSRVGQMYYGYTF

size: -
D: TRBD2
J: TRBJ2-1
V: TRBV27
DNA: TGTGCCAGCAGCCCGGGTGCGGGAGTTGATGAGCAGTTCTTC
CDR3: CASSPGAGVDEQFF

size: -
D: TRBD1
J: TRBJ2-7
V: TRBV5-1
DNA: TGCGCCAGCAACCGGGATTGGACAGGGGGCTACGAGCAGTACTTC
CDR3: CASNRDWTGGYEQYF

size: -
D: TRBD2
J: TRBJ2-1
V: TRBV9
DNA: TGTGCCAGCAGCGCCCAGACGGGGGGTGAGCAGTTCTTC
CDR3: CASSAQTGGEQFF

size: -
D: TRBD1
J: TRBJ1-1
V: TRBV11-3
DNA: TGTGCCAGCAGCTTAAACAGGGGGAACACTGAAGCTTTCTTT
CDR3: CASSLNRGNTEAFF

size: -
D: TRBD2
J: TRBJ2-1
V: TRBV29-1
DNA: TGCAGCGTGTCGATGGGGACTAGCGGGAGGATTAGCTCCTACAATGAGCAGTTCTTC
CDR3: CSVSMGTSGRISSYNEQFF

size: once
D: -
J: TRBJ1-4
V: TRBV2
DNA: TGTGCCAGCAATGGAGGGGCAACTAATGAAAAACTGTTTTTT
CDR3: CASNGGATNEKLFF

size: -
D: -
J: TRBJ1-4
V: TRBV28
DNA: TGTGCCAGCAGTCTTGGCCGATACAATGAAAAACTGTTTTTT
CDR3: CASSLGRYNEKLFF

size: few
D: -
J: TRBJ2-2
V: TRBV11-2
DNA: TGTGCCAGCAGCACCCGGGACTTTTTAACCGGGGAGCTGTTTTTT
CDR3: CASSTRDFLTGELFF

size: -
D: -
J: TRBJ1-5
V: TRBV19
DNA: TGTGCCAGCGGGGAGATCTTTGGGCGGCCCTTCAATCAGCCCCAGCATTTT
CDR3: CASGEIFGRPFNQPQHF

size: -
D: -
J: TRBJ1-4
V: TRBV18
DNA: TGTGCCAGCTCACCGGGGGCAGTCAATGAAAAACTGTTTTTT
CDR3: CASSPGAVNEKLFF

size: -
D: -
J: TRBJ2-2
V: TRBV24-1
DNA: TGTGCCACCAGTGACCCCCTTGGGGCTTGGAGCACCGGGGAGCTGTTTTTT
CDR3: CATSDPLGAWSTGELFF

size: -
D: -
J: TRBJ2-2
V: TRBV19
DNA: TGTGCCAGTAGTATGGAGGGTAGTAGTACCGGGGAGCTGTTTTTT
CDR3: CASSMEGSSTGELFF

size: -
D: TRBD1
J: TRBJ2-1
V: TRBV18
DNA: TGTGCCAGCTCACCGGACAGGGGGGATGAGCAGTTCTTC
CDR3: CASSPDRGDEQFF

size: -
D: TRBD1
J: TRBJ1-1
V: TRBV12-5
DNA: TGTGCTAGTGGCCGACAGGGGGTTGGCACTGAAGCTTTCTTT
CDR3: CASGRQGVGTEAFF

size: -
D: TRBD1
J: TRBJ1-2
V: TRBV5-4
DNA: TGTGCCAGCAGCTCACTCGACAGGGTTTCGGATGGCTACACCTTC
CDR3: CASSSLDRVSDGYTF

size: -
D: -
J: TRBJ1-3
V: TRBV12-3/TRBV12-4
DNA: TGTGCCAGCAGTTTAACTCGAAACACCATATATTTT
CDR3: CASSLTRNTIYF

size: -
D: -
J: TRBJ2-7
V: TRBV29-1
DNA: TGCAGCGTTTGGGCAGAGAGCTCCTACGAGCAGTACTTC
CDR3: CSVWAESSYEQYF

size: -
D: -
J: TRBJ1-1
V: TRBV19
DNA: TGTGCCAGTAGCCCACCCCGGAGTTCTATTGGGAGAACTGAAGCTTTCTTT
CDR3: CASSPPRSSIGRTEAFF

size: -
D: TRBD1
J: TRBJ1-4
V: TRBV6-5
DNA: TGTGCCAGCAGTTCCCGAGGACAGGGGTCCGCAAAACTGTTTTTT
CDR3: CASSSRGQGSAKLFF

size: -
D: TRBD2
J: TRBJ2-3
V: TRBV7-7
DNA: TGTGCTAGCAGCTTAGGGACTAGCGATACGCAGTATTTT
CDR3: CASSLGTSDTQYF

size: few
D: -
J: TRBJ2-5
V: TRBV27
DNA: TGTGCCAGCAGTTATACCGGGATTGGAGAGACCCAGTACTTC
CDR3: CASSYTGIGETQYF

size: -
D: -
J: TRBJ1-3
V: TRBV3-1/TRBV3-2
DNA: TGTGCCAGCAGCCAATATGGAAACACCATATATTTT
CDR3: CASSQYGNTIYF

size: -
D: TRBD1
J: TRBJ1-2
V: TRBV5-1
DNA: TGCGCCAGCAGCTTGGCCTTAGGGGGCCTTTCCCATGGCTACACCTTC
CDR3: CASSLALGGLSHGYTF

size: -
D: -
J: TRBJ2-7
V: TRBV20-1
DNA: TGCAGTGCTAGTCGCTCCCCGAACAACGAGCAGTACTTC
CDR3: CSASRSPNNEQYF

size: -
D: -
J: TRBJ1-2
V: TRBV5-1
DNA: TGCGCCAGCAGCTTCGAGCTCGGCTATGGCTACACCTTC
CDR3: CASSFELGYGYTF

size: -
D: -
J: TRBJ1-1
V: TRBV29-1
DNA: TGCAGCGTTGAAGGGGGAGGGATGAACACTGAAGCTTTCTTT
CDR3: CSVEGGGMNTEAFF

size: -
D: -
J: TRBJ2-1
V: TRBV4-1
DNA: TGCGCCAGCAGCCAAGTCCCCGGGGAGAATGAGCAGTTCTTC
CDR3: CASSQVPGENEQFF

size: -
D: TRBD1
J: TRBJ2-7
V: TRBV7-8
DNA: TGTGCCAGCAGCCCGGACAGGGGCGAGCAGTACTTC
CDR3: CASSPDRGEQYF

size: -
D: TRBD2
J: TRBJ2-1
V: TRBV25-1
DNA: TGTGCCAGCGCGGGAGTCCACTCCTGGGATGAGCAGTTCTTC
CDR3: CASAGVHSWDEQFF

size: -
D: TRBD1
J: TRBJ2-2
V: TRBV7-9
DNA: TGTGCCAGCAGCCCCCTAGCGGGACAGGGGGCTCGGAACACCGGGGAGCTGTTTTTT
CDR3: CASSPLAGQGARNTGELFF

size: -
D: TRBD1
J: TRBJ1-5
V: TRBV5-1
DNA: TGCGCCAGCAGCTTAGGGGGCGCTAGCAATCAGCCCCAGCATTTT
CDR3: CASSLGGASNQPQHF

size: -
D: -
J: TRBJ1-5
V: TRBV18
DNA: TGTGCCAGCTCACCCGGGAATCAGCCCCAGCATTTT
CDR3: CASSPGNQPQHF

size: few
D: TRBD2
J: TRBJ2-5
V: TRBV27
DNA: TGTGCCAGCAGTCTGACTAGCGGGAGTGAGACCCAGTACTTC
CDR3: CASSLTSGSETQYF

size: -
D: -
J: TRBJ1-1
V: TRBV7-2
DNA: TGTGCCAGCAGCTTATTCCGGGGGGGCACTGAAGCTTTCTTT
CDR3: CASSLFRGGTEAFF

size: once
D: -
J: TRBJ2-1
V: TRBV11-2
DNA: TGTGCCAGCAGCTTAGAGGCTTACAATGAGCAGTTCTTC
CDR3: CASSLEAYNEQFF

size: -
D: -
J: TRBJ2-5
V: TRBV6-1
DNA: TGTGCCAGCAGTGAAACCCAGGGCGTAAAGACCCAGTACTTC
CDR3: CASSETQGVKTQYF

size: -
D: TRBD1
J: TRBJ1-1
V: TRBV6-6
DNA: TGTGCCAGCAGGGGCGCTGGCGGGACAGGGGGCACTGAAGCTTTCTTT
CDR3: CASRGAGGTGGTEAFF

size: -
D: -
J: TRBJ2-3
V: TRBV5-1
DNA: TGCGCCAGCAGCCTACCTCTGCGGCAAAGCACAGATACGCAGTATTTT
CDR3: CASSLPLRQSTDTQYF

size: -
D: -
J: TRBJ2-2
V: TRBV11-2
DNA: TGTGCCAGCAGCTTCTACGGGGAGCTGTTTTTT
CDR3: CASSFYGELFF

size: -
D: TRBD2
J: TRBJ2-1
V: TRBV7-8
DNA: TGTGCCAGCAGCCAGACTAGCCTGTCCTACAATGAGCAGTTCTTC
CDR3: CASSQTSLSYNEQFF

size: -
D: -
J: TRBJ1-2
V: TRBV30
DNA: TGTGCCTGGGCAGGACAGCAATTGTACTATGGCTACACCTTC
CDR3: CAWAGQQLYYGYTF

size: -
D: -
J: TRBJ1-5
V: TRBV19
DNA: TGTGCCAGTAGTTCCTCGGGACTTAGCAATCAGCCCCAGCATTTT
CDR3: CASSSSGLSNQPQHF